The 10 T cell receptor beta chains below were found in one sample sequenced in a study of response to subunit inactivated influenza vaccine (dated by TCRdb to the late 2010s). Libraries were made using RT-PCR. The reads were generated on an Illumina HiSeq 2500. TCRdb ran its own pipeline on the public reads, namely fastp trimming at Q25 and MiXCR clone calling, and kept in-frame beta chains. Rows with one shared CDR3 protein collapse into an entry with the most common genes and DNA. The sample data list approximately 700,000 distinct CDR3 sequences, and roughly 13% of these were observed just once. 5.5% to 7% of the sample is held by the ten biggest clonotypes. Sequences were derived from PBMCs from blood, sampled roughly 2 weeks before vaccination. These receptors originate from a man aged 50 to 59 who received an inactivated influenza vaccine. Donor details come from another sample of the same person, matched by shared clones.

The rearrangement uses TRBV28 and TRBJ2-7; 11 positions agree with TRBD1. The germline CDR1 and CDR2 sequences are MDHEN and SYDVKM. V dropped 6 bases and J dropped 5; count of bases not matched to a gene: 6. The CDR3 contains 14 residues. CDR3 amino acids: CASRTGQGAHEQYF. The CDR3 DNA reads TGTGCCAGCAGGACCGGACAGGGGGCACACGAGCAGTACTTC.

V and J are TRBV4-1 and TRBJ2-7; weak D call: TRBD2 (5 bases). Between the trimmed V and J ends, which lost 6 bases and 2 bases, there was a span of 14 bases. This CDR3 has 14 amino acids. Germline V gene sequence: CDR1 MGHRA, CDR2 YSYEKL. The CDR3, as DNA: TGCGCCAGCAGGGCCGTGAGGGAAGCCTACGAGCAGTACTTC. Protein sequence: CASRAVREAYEQYF.

This chain connects TRBV13 to TRBJ2-3; 8 nucleotides line up with TRBD1. In germline, CDR1 is PRHDT, CDR2 FYEKMQ (reference sequence). The CDR3 runs to 16 residues. V gave up 5 bases and J gave up 4 bases; unmatched junction bases: 11. CDR3 in amino acids: CASSAQQGAWADTQYF. CDR3 nucleotides: TGTGCCAGCAGCGCGCAGCAGGGGGCATGGGCAGATACGCAGTATTTT.

This clonotype has just a few counts. V is TRBV6-5 and J is TRBJ2-2; D possibly corresponds to TRBD1 (5 bases). Trimming removed 2 bases from V and 4 bases from J, with 8 bases in between. CDR1 is MNHEY and CDR2 is SVGAGI in the germline V gene. The CDR3 has 14 amino acids. The CDR3 sequence: CASSYGAGTGELFF. The CDR3 DNA follows: TGTGCCAGCAGTTACGGGGCTGGCACCGGGGAGCTGTTTTTT.

This chain links TRBV4-2 with TRBJ1-2; TRBD1 is a possible D gene (5 bases). Germline values: CDR1 LGHNA, CDR2 YNFKEQ. V was pared by 1 base and J by 1 base, with 13 bases between. The CDR3 consists of 16 residues. The CDR3 bases are TGTGCCAGCAGCCAAGTTGGGGCAGGGTATAACTATGGCTACACCTTC. This codes for CASSQVGAGYNYGYTF.

The V call is TRBV9, the J call TRBJ2-1, with D unclear. Germline values: CDR1 SGDLS, CDR2 YYNGEE. Trimming left V 0 bases short and J 8 bases short, with 12 bases between. The CDR3 sequence is 14 residues long. The CDR3 nucleotides are TGTGCCAGCAGCGTAGTGGAGAAACCCTATGAGCAGTTCTTC. It specifies CASSVVEKPYEQFF.

This clonotype was found a few times. The CDR3 sequence: CSAREGARGYGYTF. CDR3 bases: TGCAGTGCTAGGGAGGGGGCTCGAGGGTATGGCTACACCTTC. This chain connects TRBV20-1 to TRBJ1-2, with TRBD1 identical over 7 bases. Germline V gives CDR1 DFQATT, CDR2 SNEGSKA (reference sequence). This CDR3 spans 14 amino acids. V lost 3 bases and J lost 5; bases outside the gene matches: 9.

A few counts support this clonotype. This chain links TRBV4-1 with TRBJ2-2, with D perhaps TRBD2 (7 bases). The germline gives CDR1 MGHRA, CDR2 YSYEKL. With 1 base removed from V and 4 bases from J, the gap between germline ends came to 13 bases. The CDR3 length is 16 residues. In nucleotides, the CDR3 is TGCGCCAGCAGCCAAGGAGGGGGGGGGAGCACCGGGGAGCTGTTTTTT. Translation gives CASSQGGGGSTGELFF.

V usage is TRBV4-3 and J usage is TRBJ2-1, with 7 nucleotides matching TRBD2. Trimming cost V 0 bases and J 3 bases; bases outside gene matches: 8. The CDR3 is 17 residues long. CDR1 and CDR2 (germline): LGHNA, YSLEER. The CDR3 DNA reads as TGCGCCAGCAGCCAAGATTGGGGCGGGAGCTTCTACAATGAGCAGTTCTTC. The encoded protein is CASSQDWGGSFYNEQFF.

V is TRBV2 and J is TRBJ2-7; D gene unclear. Germline V lookup: CDR1 SNHLY, CDR2 FYNNEI. This CDR3 is 15 amino acids long. Trimming left V 7 bases short and J 5 bases short, with 21 bases between. This CDR3 is CASNYYWRYINEQYF. The CDR3 region has the DNA TGTGCCAGCAACTATTACTGGCGTTATATTAACGAGCAGTACTTC.